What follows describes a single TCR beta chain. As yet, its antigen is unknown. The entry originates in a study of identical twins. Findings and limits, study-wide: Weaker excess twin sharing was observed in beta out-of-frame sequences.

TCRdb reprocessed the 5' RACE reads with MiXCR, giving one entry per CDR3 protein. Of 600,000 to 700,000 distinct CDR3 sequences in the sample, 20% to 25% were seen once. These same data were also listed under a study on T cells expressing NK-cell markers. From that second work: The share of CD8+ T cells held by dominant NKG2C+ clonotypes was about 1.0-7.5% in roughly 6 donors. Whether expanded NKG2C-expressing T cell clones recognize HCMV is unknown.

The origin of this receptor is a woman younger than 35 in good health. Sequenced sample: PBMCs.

The CDR3 region has the DNA TGTGCCAGCAGCCATTGGCGGCGGACTGAAGCTTTCTTT. Translating it yields CASSHWRRTEAFF. The chain joins TRBV5-6 to TRBJ1-1; the D is unclear. Germline CDR1 and CDR2: SGHDT and YYEEEE. V lost 4 bases to trimming and J lost 5 bases, with 12 bases between them. The CDR3 is 13 amino acids.